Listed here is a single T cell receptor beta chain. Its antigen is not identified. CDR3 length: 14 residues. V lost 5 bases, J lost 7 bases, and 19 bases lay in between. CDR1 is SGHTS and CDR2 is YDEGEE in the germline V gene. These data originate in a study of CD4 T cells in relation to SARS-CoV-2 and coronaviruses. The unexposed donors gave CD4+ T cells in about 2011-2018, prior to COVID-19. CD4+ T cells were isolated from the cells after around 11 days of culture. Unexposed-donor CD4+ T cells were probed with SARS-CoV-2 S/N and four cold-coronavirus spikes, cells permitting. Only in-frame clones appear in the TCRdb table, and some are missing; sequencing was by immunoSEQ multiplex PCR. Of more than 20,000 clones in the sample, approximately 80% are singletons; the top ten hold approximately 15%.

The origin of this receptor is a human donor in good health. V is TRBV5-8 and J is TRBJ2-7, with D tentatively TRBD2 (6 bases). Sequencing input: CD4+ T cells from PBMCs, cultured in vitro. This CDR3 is CASRTWRGPREQYF. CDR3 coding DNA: TGTGCCAGCAGGACCTGGCGGGGCCCGCGAGAGCAGTACTTC.